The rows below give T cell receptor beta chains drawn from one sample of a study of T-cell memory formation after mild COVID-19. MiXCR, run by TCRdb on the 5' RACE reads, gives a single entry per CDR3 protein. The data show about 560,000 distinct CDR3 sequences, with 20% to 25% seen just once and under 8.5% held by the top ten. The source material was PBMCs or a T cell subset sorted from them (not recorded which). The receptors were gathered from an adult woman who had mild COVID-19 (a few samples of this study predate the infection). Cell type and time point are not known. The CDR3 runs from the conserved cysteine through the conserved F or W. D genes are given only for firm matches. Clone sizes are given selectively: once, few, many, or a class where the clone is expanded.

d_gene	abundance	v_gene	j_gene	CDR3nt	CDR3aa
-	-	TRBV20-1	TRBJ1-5	TGCAGTGCTACTCCGGGGGGGCCGGATCAGCCCCAGCATTTT	CSATPGGPDQPQHF
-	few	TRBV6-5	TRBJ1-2	TGTGCCAGCAGTTATCGGTCAGCCTCCACCTTCAGTGGCTACACCTTC	CASSYRSASTFSGYTF
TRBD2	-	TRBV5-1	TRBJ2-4	TGCGCCAGCAGCTTCGGGACTAGCGGGCTAGCCAAAAACATTCAGTACTTC	CASSFGTSGLAKNIQYF
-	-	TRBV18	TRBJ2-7	TGTGCCAGCTCACAAGACTCAGGCGGAAAAGACGCCTACGAGCAGTACTTC	CASSQDSGGKDAYEQYF
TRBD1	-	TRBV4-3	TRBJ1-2	TGCGCCAGCAGCCAAGATGAGACAGGGGGTGGCTACACCTTC	CASSQDETGGGYTF
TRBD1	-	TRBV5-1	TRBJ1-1	TGCGCCAGCTCAAGGGGGATCGACAGGGGAAACAACACTGAAGCTTTCTTT	CASSRGIDRGNNTEAFF
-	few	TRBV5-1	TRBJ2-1	TGCGCCAGCAGAACCGGACAGGAGCAGTTCTTC	CASRTGQEQFF
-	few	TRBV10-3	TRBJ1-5	TGTGCCATCAGTGCCCCACAGACCTATCAGCCCCAGCATTTT	CAISAPQTYQPQHF
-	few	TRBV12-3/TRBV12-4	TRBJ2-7	TGTGCCAGCAGTTTGGGTCTCGGGGTCAACTACGAGCAGTACTTC	CASSLGLGVNYEQYF
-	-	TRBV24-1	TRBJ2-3	TGTGCCACCAGTGATCGAGGGCACCCCACAGATACGCAGTATTTT	CATSDRGHPTDTQYF
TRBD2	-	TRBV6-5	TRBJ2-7	TGTGCCAGCAGTTGGGGGACTAGCGGGTTGCAGTACTTC	CASSWGTSGLQYF
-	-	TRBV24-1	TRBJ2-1	TGTGCCACCAGTGATGCTTTAGGGGGAGGGCTTTCCTACAATGAGCAGTTCTTC	CATSDALGGGLSYNEQFF
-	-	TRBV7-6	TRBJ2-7	TGTGCCAGCAGCCCTTGGGCTAGCGAGGCCTACGAGCAGTACTTC	CASSPWASEAYEQYF
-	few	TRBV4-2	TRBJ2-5	TGTGCCAGCAGCCAAAACTGGGGAGAAGAGACCCAGTACTTC	CASSQNWGEETQYF
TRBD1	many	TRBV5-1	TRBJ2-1	TGCGCCAGCAGCTATAGGACGGGACAGGGGGCTTATGGTGAGCAGTTCTTC	CASSYRTGQGAYGEQFF
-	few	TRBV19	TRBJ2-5	TGTGCCAGTAGTATAGCAGGGGCGAAGACCCAGTACTTC	CASSIAGAKTQYF
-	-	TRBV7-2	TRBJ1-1	TGTGCCAGCAGCTTCTCAGGGTATGGCACTGAAGCTTTCTTT	CASSFSGYGTEAFF
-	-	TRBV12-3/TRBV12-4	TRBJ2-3	TGTGCCAGCAGCTCCCTAGCAGGTCAGACGTATTTT	CASSSLAGQTYF
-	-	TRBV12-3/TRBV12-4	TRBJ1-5	TGTGCCAGCAGTGGGCGGCGTATTCAGCCCCAGCATTTT	CASSGRRIQPQHF
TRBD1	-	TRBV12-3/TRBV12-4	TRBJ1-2	TGTGCCAGCAGTCCTAGGGGACAGGGTCGATCCTATGGCTACACCTTC	CASSPRGQGRSYGYTF
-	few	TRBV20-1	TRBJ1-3	TGCAGTGCCGAGATCGCAGGGTTAGGAAACACCATATATTTT	CSAEIAGLGNTIYF
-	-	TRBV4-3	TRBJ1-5	TGCGCCAGCAGCCAAGATTTCCAAGTCAGCAATCAGCCCCAGCATTTT	CASSQDFQVSNQPQHF
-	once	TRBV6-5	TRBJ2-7	TGTGCCAGCAGTCCTTTTCGGACATCCTCCTACGAGCAGTACTTC	CASSPFRTSSYEQYF
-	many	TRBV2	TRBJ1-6	TGTGCCAGCAGTGAAGGGTGGGGCAGAACAAATTCACCCCTCCACTTT	CASSEGWGRTNSPLHF
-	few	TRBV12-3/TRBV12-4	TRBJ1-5	TGTGCCAGCAGAAAACAGGGTTTTGGCAATCAGCCCCAGCATTTT	CASRKQGFGNQPQHF
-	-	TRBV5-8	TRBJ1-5	TGTGCCAGCAGCTTCGATCGGGTTTCGCCCCAGCATTTT	CASSFDRVSPQHF
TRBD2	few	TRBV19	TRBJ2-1	TGTGCCAGTAGTATAGTACTAGCGGGAGCTTATTACAATGAGCAGTTCTTC	CASSIVLAGAYYNEQFF
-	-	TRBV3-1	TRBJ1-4	TGTGCCAGCAGCCAAGTCCGGTCAACTAATGAAAAACTGTTTTTT	CASSQVRSTNEKLFF
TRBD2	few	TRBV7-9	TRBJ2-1	TGTGCCAGCAGCTCAGGGACTAGCGGGACGTACAATGAGCAGTTCTTC	CASSSGTSGTYNEQFF
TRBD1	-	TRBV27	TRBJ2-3	TGTGCCAGCAGTCGGACAGGGTACCAAGATACGCAGTATTTT	CASSRTGYQDTQYF
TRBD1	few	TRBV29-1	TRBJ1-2	TGCAGCGTTGGCAGGGGGCAAGGTGGCTACACCTTC	CSVGRGQGGYTF
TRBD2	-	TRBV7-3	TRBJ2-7	TGTGCCAGCAGCTTAAACCTAGCGGGCGAGCAGTACTTC	CASSLNLAGEQYF
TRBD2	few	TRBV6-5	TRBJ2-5	TGTGCCAGCAGTTACTCGAGCGGGACGACGGGGGAGACCCAGTACTTC	CASSYSSGTTGETQYF
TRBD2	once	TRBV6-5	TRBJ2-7	TGTGCCAGCAGCCTGGGGGGGGGTAAGAGCTCCTACGAGCAGTACTTC	CASSLGGGKSSYEQYF